A selection of T cell receptor beta chains follows, all from one sample in a study of cytomegalovirus exposure and HLA in healthy donors. This table comes from immunoSEQ multiplex PCR, and its TCRdb copy is limited to in-frame clones, with some not included. Of roughly 130,000 clones listed, around nine tenths are singletons. Sequenced material: PBMCs. Receptors originate from a man between 25 and 39 years old in good health and CMV-seronegative. The CDR3 runs from the conserved cysteine through the conserved F or W. D genes are given only for firm matches. Clone size is not always given. Where it is, it says once, few, many or a class for expanded clones.

>NA|TRBV5-1|TRBD1|TRBJ2-7
CASSFGQGISYEQYF
TGCGCCAGCAGTTTCGGACAGGGGATTAGCTACGAGCAGTACTTC
>NA|TRBV7-8|NA|TRBJ1-2
CASSLGGAVEGGYTF
TGTGCCAGCAGCTTAGGTGGCGCGGTAGAAGGCGGCTACACCTTC
>NA|TRBV30|NA|TRBJ1-2
CAWSVGRWDGYTF
TGTGCCTGGAGCGTCGGCAGGTGGGATGGCTACACCTTC
>NA|TRBV5-1|NA|TRBJ2-3
CASNIGRGTDTQYF
TGCGCCAGCAATATCGGGAGAGGCACAGATACGCAGTATTTT
>NA|TRBV6-1|TRBD2|TRBJ2-1
CASGTSGYNEQFF
TGTGCCAGCGGGACTAGCGGTTACAATGAGCAGTTCTTC
>NA|TRBV11-2|TRBD1|TRBJ1-1
CASTHPVQGVTEAFF
TGTGCCAGCACCCACCCGGTACAGGGGGTCACTGAAGCTTTCTTT
>NA|TRBV28|TRBD1|TRBJ1-2
CASSSAEGQNYGYTF
TGTGCCAGCAGTTCGGCCGAGGGACAGAACTATGGCTACACCTTC
>NA|TRBV29-1|TRBD2|TRBJ2-1
CSAGGLPFNEQFF
TGCAGCGCGGGGGGACTACCCTTCAATGAGCAGTTCTTC
>NA|TRBV29-1|TRBD2|TRBJ2-1
CSVKASGTYNEQFF
TGCAGCGTTAAGGCTAGCGGTACCTACAATGAGCAGTTCTTC
>once|TRBV27|TRBD2|TRBJ2-1
CASSFGTSGTIVSYNEQFF
TGTGCCAGCAGTTTTGGGACTAGCGGGACGATCGTCTCCTACAATGAGCAGTTCTTC
>few|TRBV9|NA|TRBJ2-7
CASSVGREAAYEQYF
TGTGCCAGCAGCGTAGGTAGGGAGGCAGCCTACGAGCAGTACTTC
>once|TRBV11-1|NA|TRBJ2-3
CASSSPSAATDTQYF
TGTGCCAGCAGCTCCCCCTCGGCGGCGACAGATACGCAGTATTTT
>NA|TRBV4-1|NA|TRBJ2-1
CASSQNSLTNEQFF
TGCGCCAGCAGCCAAAACTCTCTAACCAATGAGCAGTTCTTC
>NA|TRBV7-2|NA|TRBJ1-6
CASSLRLTTNSPLHF
TGTGCCAGCAGCTTAAGGTTGACGACAAATTCACCCCTCCACTTT
>NA|TRBV27|NA|TRBJ2-4
CASSLPSGDQVNGKNIQYF
TGTGCCAGCAGTTTACCGTCGGGAGACCAAGTGAACGGCAAAAACATTCAGTACTTC
>NA|TRBV5-4|NA|TRBJ1-4
CASSVTGTGEEKLFF
TGTGCCAGCAGCGTGACCGGGACGGGGGAGGAAAAACTGTTTTTT
>NA|TRBV14|TRBD1|TRBJ1-4
CASSPAWTGRYEKLFF
TGTGCCAGCAGCCCAGCGTGGACAGGGAGGTACGAAAAACTGTTTTTT
>NA|TRBV6-1|TRBD1|TRBJ2-1
CASSGPTGASHNEQFF
TGTGCCAGCAGTGGCCCCACAGGGGCTTCCCACAATGAGCAGTTCTTC
>NA|TRBV5-6|NA|TRBJ2-7
CASSLAGQDYEQYF
TGTGCCAGCAGCTTGGCCGGACAAGACTACGAGCAGTACTTC
>NA|TRBV5-1|TRBD1|TRBJ1-1
CASSGIRGENTEAFF
TGCGCCAGCAGCGGTATCAGGGGGGAGAACACTGAAGCTTTCTTT
>NA|TRBV29-1|NA|TRBJ2-5
CSANRVETQYF
TGCAGCGCCAACAGGGTGGAGACCCAGTACTTC
>NA|TRBV9|TRBD2|TRBJ2-7
CASSPRTSGIHEQYF
TGTGCCAGCAGCCCTCGGACTAGTGGTATCCACGAGCAGTACTTC
>NA|TRBV19|NA|TRBJ1-5
CASSRSGDNQPQHF
TGTGCCAGTAGTAGGTCGGGGGATAATCAGCCCCAGCATTTT
>few|TRBV6-4|NA|TRBJ1-6
CASRETGTLGSPLHF
TGTGCCAGCAGGGAGACCGGGACTTTAGGTTCACCCCTCCACTTT
>NA|TRBV4-3|TRBD2|TRBJ2-6
CASSQDGGGEGANVLTF
TGCGCCAGCAGCCAAGATGGGGGGGGAGAAGGGGCCAACGTCCTGACTTTC
>NA|TRBV15|TRBD1|TRBJ2-7
CATSEGPAGGSYEQYF
TGTGCCACCAGCGAGGGTCCAGCAGGGGGCTCCTACGAGCAGTACTTC
>NA|TRBV7-2|TRBD1|TRBJ1-5
CASSPGGQADSNQPQHF
TGTGCCAGCAGCCCCGGAGGACAGGCTGATAGCAATCAGCCCCAGCATTTT
>NA|TRBV5-1|NA|TRBJ2-5
CASSLGRQETQYF
TGCGCCAGCAGCTTGGGGCGGCAAGAGACCCAGTACTTC
>NA|TRBV19|NA|TRBJ2-7
CASSPREHEQYF
TGTGCCAGTAGTCCACGGGAACACGAGCAGTACTTC
>NA|TRBV7-7|NA|TRBJ2-1
CASSPGTGSLDNEQFF
TGTGCCAGCAGCCCAGGAACCGGGAGTCTCGACAATGAGCAGTTCTTC
>NA|TRBV6-5|NA|TRBJ1-1
CASSSLSAVTEAFF
TGTGCCAGCAGTTCCCTTTCTGCGGTGACTGAAGCTTTCTTT
>few|TRBV6-6|NA|TRBJ1-1
CASSNRNTEAFF
TGTGCCAGCAGCAACAGGAACACTGAAGCTTTCTTT
>NA|TRBV27|NA|TRBJ2-1
CASSLSTGQGEQFF
TGTGCCAGCAGTCTCTCGACAGGCCAGGGTGAGCAGTTCTTC
>NA|TRBV11-3|NA|TRBJ2-7
CASSLGGPTAHEQYF
TGTGCCAGCAGCTTAGGGGGCCCCACGGCTCACGAGCAGTACTTC
>NA|TRBV30|TRBD2|TRBJ2-5
CAGIRGRVETQYF
TGTGCCGGTATCCGAGGGAGGGTGGAGACCCAGTACTTC
>NA|TRBV6-5|NA|TRBJ1-1
CASSYSIQGTNTEAFF
TGTGCCAGCAGTTACTCCATCCAGGGAACGAACACTGAAGCTTTCTTT
>NA|TRBV19|TRBD2|TRBJ2-7
CASSIRGSGSYYEQYF
TGTGCCAGTAGTATCCGGGGTAGCGGGAGCTATTACGAGCAGTACTTC
>NA|TRBV19|NA|TRBJ1-2
CASSTGTYGYTF
TGTGCCAGTTCTACAGGCACCTATGGCTACACCTTC
>NA|TRBV30|TRBD1|TRBJ2-3
CAWSPNRGFGTDTQYF
TGTGCCTGGAGTCCAAACAGGGGATTTGGGACAGATACGCAGTATTTT
>NA|TRBV6-1|TRBD1|TRBJ1-2
CASTRDRERGGYTF
TGTGCCAGCACCCGGGACAGGGAAAGAGGTGGCTACACCTTC
>NA|TRBV5-1|TRBD2|TRBJ2-1
CASSLGTSGSNEQFF
TGCGCCAGCAGCTTGGGGACTAGCGGGAGCAATGAGCAGTTCTTC
>NA|TRBV9|NA|TRBJ2-7
CASSVVGGIDEQYF
TGTGCCAGCAGCGTAGTTGGCGGGATCGACGAGCAGTACTTC
>few|TRBV4-1|TRBD1|TRBJ1-2
CASSQEDRGYTF
TGCGCCAGCAGCCAAGAGGACAGGGGCTACACCTTC
>once|TRBV7-9|NA|TRBJ2-5
CATSFDSKGTQYF
TGTGCCACCAGCTTTGACAGCAAAGGGACCCAGTACTTC
>NA|TRBV7-9|TRBD1|TRBJ1-3
CASNPGQGEVGNTIYF
TGTGCCAGCAACCCTGGACAGGGGGAAGTTGGAAACACCATATATTTT
>NA|TRBV30|TRBD1|TRBJ1-3
CAWIRGPGNTIYF
TGTGCCTGGATCAGGGGGCCGGGAAACACCATATATTTT
>NA|TRBV27|NA|TRBJ2-3
CASSPTSQDTQYF
TGTGCCAGCAGTCCAACAAGTCAAGATACGCAGTATTTT
>NA|TRBV6-1|TRBD2|TRBJ2-1
CASSDPKAGGHNEQFF
TGTGCCAGCAGTGATCCGAAAGCGGGAGGGCACAATGAGCAGTTCTTC
>NA|TRBV5-4|NA|TRBJ1-2
CASSSNVGLSGYGYTF
TGTGCCAGCAGCTCGAATGTGGGACTGAGTGGCTATGGCTACACCTTC